This TCR beta chain is from a study of blood T cell repertoires in COVID-19. Whole-study context: PBMCs, B-cell-depleted T cells, or T cells were the source of the cDNA or gDNA that made up the material.

This CDR3 region has 14 residues. With 4 bases removed from V and 0 bases from J, the gap between germline ends came to 9 bases. CDR1 and CDR2 (germline): SGHRS, YFSETQ. The method was immunoSEQ multiplex PCR; TCRdb's version includes in-frame clones alone and lacks a portion of them. The repertoire holds roughly 300,000 clones, with over 75% as singletons. The V and J genes are TRBV5-1 and TRBJ2-3; D might be TRBD1 (6 bases). The source is a man between 18 and 35 years old with active or convalescent COVID-19. The sample comprised peripheral blood. The CDR3 spells CASSRQVSTDTQYF. The CDR3 DNA reads TGCGCCAGCAGCCGACAGGTTAGCACAGATACGCAGTATTTT.